The source of this T cell receptor (beta chain) is a study of blood T cell repertoires in COVID-19. Study summary: Spain, Italy and the United States supplied samples that represented acute and convalescent COVID-19. T cells, B-cell-depleted T cells, or PBMCs provided the cDNA or gDNA that served as material.

The study counted Cohort 3 donors as recovered given two negative PCRs, clearance, or symptom resolution. Germline CDR1 and CDR2: SGHNT and YENEEA. This CDR3 contains 13 residues. Unmatched junction bases numbered 5, after V lost 6 bases and J lost 10 bases. As originally analysed: Amplification of reference gene primers was used by the study to estimate nucleated cell counts. Only in-frame clones appear in the TCRdb table, and some are missing; sequencing was by immunoSEQ multiplex PCR. The D gene and trimming were derived from the DNA, and the V and J assignments and clone size from that table. The table shows around 300,000 clones, with about nine tenths occurring only once.

V and J are TRBV11-3 and TRBJ2-1, with 11 bases fitting TRBD2. Sequenced input: PBMCs or T cells enriched from blood (not recorded which). The TCR sequence derives from a young woman who had recovered from COVID-19. The CDR3 sequence is CASRPSGGPEQFF. The DNA of the CDR3 is TGTGCCAGCAGGCCTAGCGGGGGGCCCGAGCAGTTCTTC.